The clone carrying this T cell receptor beta chain was counted a single time. Its antigen is not known. The CDR3 covers 13 residues. Trimming shortened V by 5 bases and J by 6 bases, and 13 bases separated the two germline ends. Germline V gene sequence: CDR1 LNHDA, CDR2 SQIVND (reference sequence). The sample belongs to a study of T cells after yellow fever vaccination. TCRdb re-derived calls from the 5' RACE reads in MiXCR, one entry per CDR3 protein. The sample shows nearly 300,000 distinct CDR3 sequences, less than 9.5% of them seen only once. Study-level findings and limits: Sorted repertoires could include abundant contaminating clonotypes from bulk cells. CD4 and CD8 compartments shared a small share of clonotypes, likely from convergent recombination. A weaker but faster secondary response was observed, peaking on day 5 versus 15.

The sample consisted of CD4+ T cells sorted from PBMCs, taken 5 days after the yellow fever booster vaccination. The rearrangement joins TRBV19 to TRBJ1-2; D not certain. The TCR comes from a man younger than 30 who received the YFV17D yellow fever vaccine. This chain's CDR3 is CASSDRPRDGYTF. The CDR3 region has the DNA TGTGCCAGTAGTGATAGACCGAGGGATGGCTACACCTTC.